This T cell receptor (beta chain) emerged from a study of blood T cell repertoires in COVID-19 (TCRdb year 2020). In terms of the full investigation: Collaborator samples came from the United States, Italy and Spain and covered acute and convalescent phases of COVID-19. The prospective study material was composed of cDNA or gDNA derived from T cells, B-cell-depleted T cells, or PBMCs. The dataset comprised deeply sampled blood TCRbeta repertoires from subjects exposed to, actively infected with, or recovered from COVID-19. The repertoires were released in a freely available public database intended as a resource for research on the immune response to SARS-CoV-2. The samples were drawn from the first 160 participants of the ongoing ImmuneRACE study and from 950 to 1,500 subjects provided by 6 global collaborators. The sample metadata nearly always contained a de-identified subject ID, COVID-19 status, age in years and sex. Where available, HLA class I and class II types were obtained from metadata supplied by the sample provider rather than from assay-based typing. General conclusions and limits of the study: The amount of clinical and demographic metadata varied by source and participant and was provided uncurated.

Each collaborating institution followed its own protocols to collect whole blood in K2EDTA tubes. Collaborator samples were shipped for TCRbeta analysis as frozen whole blood, isolated PBMCs, or DNA extracted from either sample type. A note on this clone: There is no known antigen for this receptor. Base qualities are not recorded, but no much larger clone differs from it by a single base.

V is cut back by 6 bases and J by 7 bases, with 7 bases in the junction unmatched. The CDR3 numbers 14 residues from cysteine through phenylalanine. Just the 42-base CDR3 DNA is kept, in frame starting at base 1. For CDR1 and CDR2, the germline V gene lists MDHEN and SYDVKM. The immunoSEQ Assay, a bias-controlled multiplex PCR, was used to amplify TCRbeta CDR3 regions from genomic DNA. As for how the authors treated the data: The number of nucleated cells in each sample was estimated by amplification of reference gene primers within the assay. To quantify the absolute abundance of each unique TCRbeta CDR3 rearrangement, sequence reads were collapsed and filtered. Productive Simpson clonality was computed per sample as the square root of Simpson's diversity index over productive rearrangements. As stored in TCRdb, this immuneACCESS dataset retains in-frame rearrangements with V and J assigned. A fraction of the clones does not appear; measured against another copy, unresolved V genes explain less than half of the discrepancy, and the remainder lacks a known reason. V, J and clone size are those of that table, while D and trimming were read from the DNA. Here the sample has approximately 100,000 clones; about 90% occur a single time. The ten largest clonotypes hold 15% to 20% of the sample.

Recombination connected TRBV28 to TRBJ1-4; the central 8 bases match TRBD1. The material sequenced was peripheral blood. The receptor comes from a man aged 50-60 years with acute or convalescent COVID-19. The DNA sequence is as follows: TGTGCCAGCAGAGCAGGGGGCGCGAGTGAAAAACTGTTTTTT. The translation is CASRAGGASEKLFF.